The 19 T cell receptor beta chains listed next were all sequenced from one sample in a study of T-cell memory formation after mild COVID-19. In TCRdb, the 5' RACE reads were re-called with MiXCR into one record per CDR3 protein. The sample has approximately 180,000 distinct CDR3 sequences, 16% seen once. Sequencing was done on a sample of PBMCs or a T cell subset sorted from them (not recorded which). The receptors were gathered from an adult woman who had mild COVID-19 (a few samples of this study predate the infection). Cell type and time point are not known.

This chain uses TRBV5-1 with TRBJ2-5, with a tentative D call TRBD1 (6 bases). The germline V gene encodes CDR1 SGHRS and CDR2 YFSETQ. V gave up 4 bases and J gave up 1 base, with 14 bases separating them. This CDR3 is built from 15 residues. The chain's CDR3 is CASSLIAGVQETQYF. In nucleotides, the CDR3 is TGCGCCAGCAGCCTTATCGCAGGGGTCCAAGAGACCCAGTACTTC. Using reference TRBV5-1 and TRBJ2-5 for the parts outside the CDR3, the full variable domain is KAGVTQTPRYLIKTRGQQVTLSCSPISGHRSVSWYQQTPGQGLQFLFEYFSETQRNKGNFPGRFSGRQFSNSRSEMNVSTLELGDSALYLCASSLIAGVQETQYFGPGTRLLVL.

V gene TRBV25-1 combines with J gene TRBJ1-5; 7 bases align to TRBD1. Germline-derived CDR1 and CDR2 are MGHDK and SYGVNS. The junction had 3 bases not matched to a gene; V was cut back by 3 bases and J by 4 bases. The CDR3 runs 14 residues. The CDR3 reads CASSETGFNQPQHF. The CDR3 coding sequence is TGTGCCAGCAGTGAGACAGGGTTTAATCAGCCCCAGCATTTT.

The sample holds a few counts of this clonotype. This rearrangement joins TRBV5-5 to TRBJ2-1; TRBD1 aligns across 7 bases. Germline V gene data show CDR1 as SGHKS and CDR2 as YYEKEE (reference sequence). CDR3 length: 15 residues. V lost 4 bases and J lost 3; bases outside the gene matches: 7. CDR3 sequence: CASSTRDSLYNEQFF. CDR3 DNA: TGTGCCAGCAGCACCCGGGACAGTCTCTACAATGAGCAGTTCTTC.

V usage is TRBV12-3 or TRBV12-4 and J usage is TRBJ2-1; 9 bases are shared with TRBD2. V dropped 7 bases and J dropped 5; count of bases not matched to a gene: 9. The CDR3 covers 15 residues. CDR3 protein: CASTVSGGPDNEQFF. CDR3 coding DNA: TGTGCCAGCACCGTAAGCGGGGGGCCAGACAATGAGCAGTTCTTC.

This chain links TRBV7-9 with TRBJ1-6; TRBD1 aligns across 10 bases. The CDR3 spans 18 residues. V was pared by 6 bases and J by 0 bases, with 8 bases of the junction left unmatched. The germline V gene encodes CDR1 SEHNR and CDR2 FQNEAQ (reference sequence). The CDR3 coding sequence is TGTGCCAGCAGAGGCCGGGACAGGGGAATCTCCTATAATTCACCCCTCCACTTT. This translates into CASRGRDRGISYNSPLHF.

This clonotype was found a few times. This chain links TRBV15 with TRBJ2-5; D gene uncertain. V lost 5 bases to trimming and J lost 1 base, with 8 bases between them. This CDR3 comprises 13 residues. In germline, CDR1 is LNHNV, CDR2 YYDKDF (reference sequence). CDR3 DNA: TGTGCCACCAGCTTGCGGCCCCAAGAGACCCAGTACTTC. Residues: CATSLRPQETQYF.

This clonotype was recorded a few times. This CDR3 reads CASSFSGRGYEQFF. The DNA of the CDR3 is TGTGCCAGCAGCTTTAGCGGGAGGGGTTATGAGCAGTTCTTC. J is TRBJ2-1 and V is TRBV7-3, with TRBD2 matching 11 bases. The J segment lost 8 bases and the V segment lost 3 bases, leaving 3 bases of the junction unmatched. The CDR3 consists of 14 residues. Germline lookup yields CDR1 SGHTA and CDR2 FQGTGA.

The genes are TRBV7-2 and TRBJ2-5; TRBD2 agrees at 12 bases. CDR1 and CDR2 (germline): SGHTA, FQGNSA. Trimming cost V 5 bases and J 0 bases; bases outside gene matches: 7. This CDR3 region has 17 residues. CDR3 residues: CASSPRGTSGYQETQYF. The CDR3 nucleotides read TGTGCCAGCAGCCCCCGGGGGACTAGCGGGTACCAAGAGACCCAGTACTTC.

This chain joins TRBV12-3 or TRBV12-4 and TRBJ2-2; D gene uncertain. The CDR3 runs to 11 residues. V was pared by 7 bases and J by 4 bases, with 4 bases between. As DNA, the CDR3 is TGTGCCAGCACATCCACCGGGGAGCTGTTTTTT. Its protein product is CASTSTGELFF.

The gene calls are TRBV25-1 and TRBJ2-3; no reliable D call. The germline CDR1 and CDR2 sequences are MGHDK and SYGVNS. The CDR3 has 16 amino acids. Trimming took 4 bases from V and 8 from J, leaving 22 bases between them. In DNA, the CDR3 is TGTGCCAGCAGTGCCCGGCACACAACGGCACCGGGTACGCAGTATTTT. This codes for CASSARHTTAPGTQYF.

In DNA, the CDR3 is TGCGCCAGCAGCTTGGTCGTGGGCGGGGGGAACACTGAAGCTTTCTTT. It codes for CASSLVVGGGNTEAFF. The rearrangement uses TRBV5-1 and TRBJ1-1; a weak D match, TRBD1 (5 bases). CDR1 and CDR2 from the germline V gene are SGHRS and YFSETQ. The CDR3 contains 16 residues. V was trimmed by 0 bases and J by 1 base, leaving 13 bases between them.

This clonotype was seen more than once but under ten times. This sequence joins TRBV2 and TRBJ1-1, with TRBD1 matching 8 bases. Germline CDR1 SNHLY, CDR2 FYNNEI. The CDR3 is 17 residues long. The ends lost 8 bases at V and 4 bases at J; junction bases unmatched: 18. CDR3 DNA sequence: TGTGCCAGCCAACTTGAGACAGGGGCAGGATTGTGCACTGAAGCTTTCTTT. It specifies CASQLETGAGLCTEAFF. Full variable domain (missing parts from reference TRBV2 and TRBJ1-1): EPEVTQTPSHQVTQMGQEVILRCVPISNHLYFYWYRQILGQKVEFLVSFYNNEISEKSEIFDDQFSVERPDGSNFTLKIRSTKLEDSAMYFCASQLETGAGLCTEAFFGQGTRLTVV.

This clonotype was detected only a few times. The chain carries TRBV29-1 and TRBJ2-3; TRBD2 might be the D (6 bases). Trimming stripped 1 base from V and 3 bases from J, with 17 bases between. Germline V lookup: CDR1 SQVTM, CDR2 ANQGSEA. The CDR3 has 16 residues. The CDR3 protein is CSVEGRAGLWTDTQYF. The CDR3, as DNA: TGCAGCGTTGAAGGGAGGGCAGGGCTTTGGACAGATACGCAGTATTTT.

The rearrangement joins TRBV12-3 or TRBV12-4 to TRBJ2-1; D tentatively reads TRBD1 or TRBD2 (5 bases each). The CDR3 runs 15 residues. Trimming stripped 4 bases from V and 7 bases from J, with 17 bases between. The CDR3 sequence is CASSSTGTPRNEQFF. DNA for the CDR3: TGTGCCAGCAGTTCCACCGGGACCCCGAGGAATGAGCAGTTCTTC.

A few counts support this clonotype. For the CDR3, the DNA is TGTGCCAGCAGCTCACAGGGGGTACAAGAGACCCAGTACTTC. It specifies CASSSQGVQETQYF. The chain recombines TRBV7-2 with TRBJ2-5; 8 bases line up with TRBD1. The CDR3 extends over 14 amino acids. The ends lost 4 bases at V and 2 bases at J; junction bases unmatched: 3. Per germline, CDR1 SGHTA and CDR2 FQGNSA.

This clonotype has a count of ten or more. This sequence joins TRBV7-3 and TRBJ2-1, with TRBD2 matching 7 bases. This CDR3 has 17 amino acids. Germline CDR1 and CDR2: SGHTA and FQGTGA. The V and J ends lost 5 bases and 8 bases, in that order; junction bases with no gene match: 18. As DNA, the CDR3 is TGTGCCAGCAGCCGTCGTGGGGGGGACTCCAGATGGGATGAGCAGTTCTTC. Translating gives CASSRRGGDSRWDEQFF.

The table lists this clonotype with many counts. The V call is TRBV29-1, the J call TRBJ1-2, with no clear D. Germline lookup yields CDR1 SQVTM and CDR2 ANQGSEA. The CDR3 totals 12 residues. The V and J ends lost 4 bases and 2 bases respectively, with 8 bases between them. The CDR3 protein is CSVVLGNYGYTF. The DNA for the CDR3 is TGCAGCGTTGTGCTGGGAAACTATGGCTACACCTTC.

CDR3 protein: CSASRVLYQETQYF. In DNA, the CDR3 is TGCAGTGCTAGCCGGGTACTGTACCAAGAGACCCAGTACTTC. The chain links TRBV20-1 to TRBJ2-5; D remains ambiguous. CDR3 length equals 14 residues. Per the germline V gene, CDR1 is DFQATT and CDR2 is SNEGSKA (reference sequence). Trimming pared 3 bases from V and 0 bases from J, leaving 11 bases between.

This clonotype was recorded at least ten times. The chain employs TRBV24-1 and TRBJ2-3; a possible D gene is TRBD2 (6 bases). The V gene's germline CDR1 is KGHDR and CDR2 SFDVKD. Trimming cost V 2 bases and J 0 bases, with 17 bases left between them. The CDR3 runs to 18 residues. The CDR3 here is CATSDSSGLATSTDTQYF. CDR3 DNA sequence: TGTGCCACCAGTGATTCCTCGGGACTTGCAACGAGCACAGATACGCAGTATTTT.